The text below deals with one T cell receptor beta chain. Its cognate antigen is unknown. The CDR3 loop spans 12 amino acids. Germline V lookup: CDR1 LNHDA, CDR2 SQIVND (reference sequence). 5'RACE template switching with UMIs generated TCR beta cDNA. TCRdb re-analyzed the 5' RACE reads; it lists each CDR3 protein once, without DNA. Recorded for this sample: 150,000 to 180,000 distinct CDR3 sequences. This sample stems from a study of T cells expressing NK-cell markers. The overall study: Each TCR beta repertoire originated in sorted T cells that were CD3+CD56+NKG2C+, CD3+CD56+NKG2C- or CD3+CD56-NKG2C+. General observations from the study: It was still unclear whether expanded NKG2C+ T cell clones were HCMV specific.

The receptor was isolated from a woman between 45 and 60 years old in good health. The source material was blood T cells: a sorted CD56 or NKG2C T cell subset, CD4+ or CD8+ T cells, or bulk PBMC T cells (not recorded which). V is TRBV19 and J is TRBJ2-1. CDR3 sequence reads: CASSMDPYEQFF.